This note documents a single TCR beta chain sequence. This table comes from immunoSEQ multiplex PCR, and its TCRdb copy is limited to in-frame clones, with some not included. The repertoire holds approximately 31,000 clones, with approximately 90% as singletons. The CDR3 is 16 residues long. Germline CDR1 and CDR2: SGHAT and FQNNGV. Trimming shortened V by 2 bases and J by 3 bases, and 13 bases separated the two germline ends. This sample stems from a study of T cell changes during pregnancy in multiple sclerosis. The sequencing here drew on CD8+ T cells from peripheral blood mononuclear cells, taken in the second trimester of pregnancy. The receptor's source is a female donor with multiple sclerosis, enrolled in a pregnancy study. The chain is built from TRBV11-2 and TRBJ1-4; no clear D gene. CDR3 sequence (DNA): TGTGCCAGCAGCTTAAGAGAGGGAAAGGCTAATGAAAAACTGTTTTTT. Protein product: CASSLREGKANEKLFF. The variable domain in full, completed from reference TRBV11-2 and TRBJ1-4, reads EAGVAQSPRYKIIEKRQSVAFWCNPISGHATLYWYQQILGQGPKLLIQFQNNGVVDDSQLPKDRFSAERLKGVDSTLKIQPAKLEDSAVYLCASSLREGKANEKLFFGSGTQLSVL.